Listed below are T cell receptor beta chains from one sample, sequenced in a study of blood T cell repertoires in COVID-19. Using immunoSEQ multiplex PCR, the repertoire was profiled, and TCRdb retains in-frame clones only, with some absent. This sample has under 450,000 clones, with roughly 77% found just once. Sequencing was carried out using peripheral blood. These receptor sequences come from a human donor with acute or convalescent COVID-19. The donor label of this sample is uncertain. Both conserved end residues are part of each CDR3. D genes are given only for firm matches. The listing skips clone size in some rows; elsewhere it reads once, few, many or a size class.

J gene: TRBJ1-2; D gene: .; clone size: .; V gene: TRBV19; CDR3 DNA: TGTGCCAGTAGTATCCGGACAACCACCCATGGCTACACCTTC; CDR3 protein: CASSIRTTTHGYTF
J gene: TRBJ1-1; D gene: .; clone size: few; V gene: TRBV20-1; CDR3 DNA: TGCAGTGCTAGTCGGGGTCGGTCGGGAACTGAAGCTTTCTTT; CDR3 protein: CSASRGRSGTEAFF
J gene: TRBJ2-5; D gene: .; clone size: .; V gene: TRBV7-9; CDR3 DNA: TGTGCCAGCAGCTTAGACAGGGAAAGGGAGACCCAGTACTTC; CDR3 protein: CASSLDRERETQYF
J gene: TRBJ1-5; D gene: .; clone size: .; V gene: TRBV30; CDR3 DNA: TGTGCCTGGACGTTCGGGGGGCCGACGAGCAATCAGCCCCAGCATTTT; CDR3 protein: CAWTFGGPTSNQPQHF
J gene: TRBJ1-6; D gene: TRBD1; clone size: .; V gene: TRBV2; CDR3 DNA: TGTGCCAGCGATAGACAGGGCACTTATAATTCACCCCTCCACTTT; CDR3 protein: CASDRQGTYNSPLHF
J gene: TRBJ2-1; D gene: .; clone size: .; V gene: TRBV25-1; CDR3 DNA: TGTGCCAGCATAGATTCCCGAGGACACTCCTACAATGAGCAGTTCTTC; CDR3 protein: CASIDSRGHSYNEQFF
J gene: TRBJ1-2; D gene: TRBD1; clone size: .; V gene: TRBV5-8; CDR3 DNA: TGTGCCAGCAGCTTAAAGGGACAGAACTATGGCTACACCTTC; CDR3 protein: CASSLKGQNYGYTF
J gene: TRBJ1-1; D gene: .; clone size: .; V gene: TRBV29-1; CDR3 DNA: TGCAGCGTTGGGGGAAACAGGGATTACACTGAAGCTTTCTTT; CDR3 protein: CSVGGNRDYTEAFF
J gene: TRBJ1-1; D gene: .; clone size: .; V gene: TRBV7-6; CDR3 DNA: TGTGCCAGCAGCCTGCAATTCGGACAGATAGGCACTGAAGCTTTCTTT; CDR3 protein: CASSLQFGQIGTEAFF
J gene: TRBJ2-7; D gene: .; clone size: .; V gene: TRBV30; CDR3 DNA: TGTGCCTGGAGTCCCTGGGGGGGGCCCCCACTCCTCGGCCACTACGAGCAGTACTTC; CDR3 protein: CAWSPWGGPPLLGHYEQYF
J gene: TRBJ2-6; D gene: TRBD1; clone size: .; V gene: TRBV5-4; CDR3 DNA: TGTGCCAGCAGCTCCGGGACAGGGTTCTCTGGGGCCAACGTCCTGACTTTC; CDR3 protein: CASSSGTGFSGANVLTF
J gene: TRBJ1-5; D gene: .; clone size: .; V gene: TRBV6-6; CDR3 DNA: TGTGCCAGCACCGGCAGGGGCAATCAGCCCCAGCATTTT; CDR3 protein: CASTGRGNQPQHF
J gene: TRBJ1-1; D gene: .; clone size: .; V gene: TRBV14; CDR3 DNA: TGTGCCAGCAGCCAAGATAGGGGGAACACTGAAGCTTTCTTT; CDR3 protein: CASSQDRGNTEAFF
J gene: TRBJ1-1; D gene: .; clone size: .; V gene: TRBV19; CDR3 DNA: TGTGCCAGTAGTATAGGGGGAGCTACGGACACTGAAGCTTTCTTT; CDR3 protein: CASSIGGATDTEAFF
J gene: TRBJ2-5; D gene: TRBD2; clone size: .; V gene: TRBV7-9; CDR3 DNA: TGTGCCAGCAGTTCGGCGGGGACTAGCGGGGGGCAAGAGACCCAGTACTTC; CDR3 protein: CASSSAGTSGGQETQYF
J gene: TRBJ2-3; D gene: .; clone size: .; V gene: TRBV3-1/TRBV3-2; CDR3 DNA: TGTGCCAGCAGCCTAACCCGGGGTAGCACAGATACGCAGTATTTT; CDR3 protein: CASSLTRGSTDTQYF
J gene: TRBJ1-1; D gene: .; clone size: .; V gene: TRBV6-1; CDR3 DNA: TGTGCCAGCAGTGAAGTAAGGGGCACTGAAGCTTTCTTT; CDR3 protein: CASSEVRGTEAFF
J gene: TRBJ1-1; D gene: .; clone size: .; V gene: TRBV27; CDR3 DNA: TGTGCCAGCAGTTTAGGTGGGGGCTTTGAAGCTTTCTTT; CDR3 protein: CASSLGGGFEAFF
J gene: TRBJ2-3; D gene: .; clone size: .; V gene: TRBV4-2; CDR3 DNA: TGTGCCAGCAGCCAAGAAGTGAGGGCAACCACAGATACGCAGTATTTT; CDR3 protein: CASSQEVRATTDTQYF
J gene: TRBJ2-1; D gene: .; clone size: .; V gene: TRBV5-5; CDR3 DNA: TGTGCCAGCAGCTTGCTCTATGAGCAGTTCTTC; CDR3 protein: CASSLLYEQFF
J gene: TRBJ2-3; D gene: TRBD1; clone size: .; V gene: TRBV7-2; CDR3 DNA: TGTGCCAGCAGCCCGGGACAGGGATGGACAGATACGCAGTATTTT; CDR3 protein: CASSPGQGWTDTQYF
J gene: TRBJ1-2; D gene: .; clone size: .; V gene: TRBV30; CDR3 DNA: TGTGCCTGGAGGGGCCCCACAGCTAACTATGGCTACACCTTC; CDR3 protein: CAWRGPTANYGYTF
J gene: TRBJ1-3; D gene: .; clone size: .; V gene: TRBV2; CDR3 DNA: TGTGCCAGCAGTAGCCAGGGGGGAAACACCATATATTTT; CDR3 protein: CASSSQGGNTIYF
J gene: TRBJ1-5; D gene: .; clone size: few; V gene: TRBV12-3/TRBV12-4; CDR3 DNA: TGTGCCAGCAGCTACTACAATCAGCCCCAGCATTTT; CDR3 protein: CASSYYNQPQHF
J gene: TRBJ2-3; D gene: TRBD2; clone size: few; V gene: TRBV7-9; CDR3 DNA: TGTGCCAGCAGCTTAGGCGGGGGAATCACAGATACGCAGTATTTT; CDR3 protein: CASSLGGGITDTQYF
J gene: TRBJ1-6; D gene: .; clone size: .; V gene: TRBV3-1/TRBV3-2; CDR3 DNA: TGTGCCAGCAGCCAAGCTGAGGTTTCACCCCTCCACTTT; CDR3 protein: CASSQAEVSPLHF
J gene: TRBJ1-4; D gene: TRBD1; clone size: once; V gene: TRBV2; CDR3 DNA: TGTGCCAGCAGTGAGACAGGGGGTCGTGAAAAACTGTTTTTT; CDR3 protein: CASSETGGREKLFF
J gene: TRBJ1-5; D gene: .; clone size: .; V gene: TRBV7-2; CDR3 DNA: TGTGCCAGCAGCCTACAGGGTGGCAATCAGCCCCAGCATTTT; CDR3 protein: CASSLQGGNQPQHF
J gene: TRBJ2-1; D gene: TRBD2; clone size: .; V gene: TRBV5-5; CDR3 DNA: TGTGCCAGCAGCCGGACTAGCGGGTCCTACAATGAGCAGTTCTTC; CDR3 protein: CASSRTSGSYNEQFF
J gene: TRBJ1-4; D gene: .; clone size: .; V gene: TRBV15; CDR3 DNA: TGTGCCACCAGCAGAGATATTTCGAGGACAGCAACTAATGAAAAACTGTTTTTT; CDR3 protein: CATSRDISRTATNEKLFF
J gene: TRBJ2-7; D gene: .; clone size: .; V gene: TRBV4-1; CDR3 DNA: TGCGCCAGCAGCCAAGGGGGGCAGGGGTTCTACGAGCAGTACTTC; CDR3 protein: CASSQGGQGFYEQYF
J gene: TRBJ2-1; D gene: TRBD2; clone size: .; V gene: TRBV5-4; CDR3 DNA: TGTGCCAGCAGCAGGATACTAGCGACGGAGGCCTACAATGAGCAGTTCTTC; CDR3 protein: CASSRILATEAYNEQFF
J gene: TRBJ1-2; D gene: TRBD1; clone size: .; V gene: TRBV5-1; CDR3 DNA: TGCGCCAGCAGCTTGGGACAGGGACGGTATGCGGGCGGCTACACCTTC; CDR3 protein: CASSLGQGRYAGGYTF
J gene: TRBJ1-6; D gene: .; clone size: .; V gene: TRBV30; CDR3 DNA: TGTGCCTGGAGCCCCGGGTCTTTAAATTCACCCCTCCACTTT; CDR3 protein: CAWSPGSLNSPLHF
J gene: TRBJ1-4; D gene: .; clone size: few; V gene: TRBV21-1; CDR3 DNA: TGTGCCAGCGGCCCTCGAGAAAAACTGTTTTTT; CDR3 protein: CASGPREKLFF
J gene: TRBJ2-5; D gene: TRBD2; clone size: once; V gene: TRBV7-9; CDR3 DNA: TGTGCCAGTTTGGGACTAGCGGTACAAGAGACCCAGTACTTC; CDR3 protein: CASLGLAVQETQYF
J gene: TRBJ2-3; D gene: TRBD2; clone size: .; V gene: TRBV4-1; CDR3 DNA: TGCGCCAGCAGCCTTAGAGCCGAGGGCGGGAGGACAGATACGCAGTATTTT; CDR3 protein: CASSLRAEGGRTDTQYF
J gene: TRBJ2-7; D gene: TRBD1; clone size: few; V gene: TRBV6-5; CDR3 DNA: TGTGCCAGCAGTTACTCGGGGACAGGGTCCCTCTACGAGCAGTACTTC; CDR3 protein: CASSYSGTGSLYEQYF
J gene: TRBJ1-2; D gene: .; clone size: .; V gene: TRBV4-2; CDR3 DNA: TGTGCCAGCAGCCGAGACTTGGGGGCGGCGAAAGGCTACACCTTC; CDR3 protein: CASSRDLGAAKGYTF
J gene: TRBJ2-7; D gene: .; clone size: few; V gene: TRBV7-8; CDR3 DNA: TGTGCCAGCAGCACTAGGTTCGAGCAGTACTTC; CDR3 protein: CASSTRFEQYF
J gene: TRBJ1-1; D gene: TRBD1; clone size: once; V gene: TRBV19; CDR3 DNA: TGTGCCAGTAGTGGCCGGGACAGGGGGTATGAAGCTTTCTTT; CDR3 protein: CASSGRDRGYEAFF
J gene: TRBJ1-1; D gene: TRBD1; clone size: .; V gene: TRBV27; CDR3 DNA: TGTGCCAGCAGGACCGGACAGGGGGGATCGCGGAACACTGAAGCTTTCTTT; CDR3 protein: CASRTGQGGSRNTEAFF
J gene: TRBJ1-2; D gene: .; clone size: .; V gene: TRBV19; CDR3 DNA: TGTGCCAGTAGCATGGACAGACTAAACTATGGCTACACCTTC; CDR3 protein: CASSMDRLNYGYTF
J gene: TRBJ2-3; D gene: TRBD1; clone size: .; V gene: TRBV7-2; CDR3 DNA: TGTGCCAGCAGCTCACACCACAGGGGGCGCGGGGCAGATACGCAGTATTTT; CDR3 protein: CASSSHHRGRGADTQYF
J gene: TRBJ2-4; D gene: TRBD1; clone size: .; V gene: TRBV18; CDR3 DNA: TGTGCCAGCTCACCAAGGGACAGGGTGGCCAAAAACATTCAGTACTTC; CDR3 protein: CASSPRDRVAKNIQYF
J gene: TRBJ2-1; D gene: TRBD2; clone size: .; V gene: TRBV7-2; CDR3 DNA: TGTGCCAGCAGCTTAGCTAGCGGGTCCTCCCGCAATGAGCAGTTCTTC; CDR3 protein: CASSLASGSSRNEQFF
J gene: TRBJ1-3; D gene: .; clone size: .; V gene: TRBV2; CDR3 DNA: TGTGCCAGCAGTGACCAGGGGCTCGGGATAGAGTCCATATATTTT; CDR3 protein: CASSDQGLGIESIYF
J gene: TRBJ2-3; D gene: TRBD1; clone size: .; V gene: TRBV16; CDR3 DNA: TGTGCCAGCAGCCAATCCTTCCAGGGGGTTGGAGCGAGGACAGATACGCAGTATTTT; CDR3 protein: CASSQSFQGVGARTDTQYF
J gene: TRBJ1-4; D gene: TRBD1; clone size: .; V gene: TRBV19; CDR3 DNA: TGTGCCAGTACCACAGACAGGGGGCGCGAAGATGGTTCTGAAAAACTGTTTTTT; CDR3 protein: CASTTDRGREDGSEKLFF
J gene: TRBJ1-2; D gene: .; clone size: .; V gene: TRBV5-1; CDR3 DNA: TGCGCCAGCAGCTTGGAACAGGGCTATGGCTACACCTTC; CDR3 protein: CASSLEQGYGYTF
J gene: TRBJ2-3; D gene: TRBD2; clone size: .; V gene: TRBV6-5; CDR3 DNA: TGTGCCAGCAGTTTAGCGGGAGGGAGAGATACGCAGTATTTT; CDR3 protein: CASSLAGGRDTQYF
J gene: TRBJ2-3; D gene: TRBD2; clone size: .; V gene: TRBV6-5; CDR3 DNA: TGTGCCAGCAGTACCTCTAGCGGGCGCACAGATACGCAGTATTTT; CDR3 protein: CASSTSSGRTDTQYF
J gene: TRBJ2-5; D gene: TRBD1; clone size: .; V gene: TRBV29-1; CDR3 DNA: TGCAGCGTGCGGGACAGGGGAAGGGTAGAGACCCAGTACTTC; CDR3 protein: CSVRDRGRVETQYF
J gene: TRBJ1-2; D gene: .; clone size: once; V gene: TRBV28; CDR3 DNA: TGTGCCAGCAGCTCGGCAGGTATTGGTGGCTACACCTTC; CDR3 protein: CASSSAGIGGYTF
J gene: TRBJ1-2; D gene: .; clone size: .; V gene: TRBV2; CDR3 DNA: TGTGCCAGCAGTGGGCACTATGGCTACACCTTC; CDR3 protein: CASSGHYGYTF
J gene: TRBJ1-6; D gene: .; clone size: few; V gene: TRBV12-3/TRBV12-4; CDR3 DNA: TGTGCCAGCAGTTTGGTGTGGGGCTCACCCCTCCACTTT; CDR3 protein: CASSLVWGSPLHF
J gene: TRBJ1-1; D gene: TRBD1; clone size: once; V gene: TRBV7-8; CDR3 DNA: TGTGCCAGCAGCTTTAAGACAGGGATATCTGAAGCTTTCTTT; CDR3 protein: CASSFKTGISEAFF
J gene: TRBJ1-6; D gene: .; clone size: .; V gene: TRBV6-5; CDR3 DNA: TGTGCCAGCAAGCCAACGTTTTATACACCCCTCCACTTT; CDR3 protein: CASKPTFYTPLHF
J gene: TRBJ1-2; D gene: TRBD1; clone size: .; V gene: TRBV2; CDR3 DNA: TGTGCCAGCAGTGTTTATCCTACAGGGGGGAGAGGCTACACCTTC; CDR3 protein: CASSVYPTGGRGYTF
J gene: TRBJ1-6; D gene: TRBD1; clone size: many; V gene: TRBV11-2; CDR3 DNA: TGTGCCAGCAGCCCGGGACAGGGAAATTCACCCCTCCACTTT; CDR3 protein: CASSPGQGNSPLHF